This T cell receptor beta chain comes out of a study of shared clonotypes between healthy human individuals. The data were produced by immunoSEQ multiplex PCR, yet TCRdb's version contains in-frame clones alone and is incomplete. The sample yields 400,000 to 600,000 clones, around 79% seen once. Germline values: CDR1 WSHSY, CDR2 SAAADI. The CDR3 extends over 13 amino acids. Trimming cost V 3 bases and J 0 bases, with 5 bases left between them. The sequence was obtained from a woman between 40 and 50 years old in good health. Some clones in this sample may be carry-over from other donors' samples. The gene calls are TRBV10-2 and TRBJ1-1, with D unclear. Sequenced material: PBMCs. CDR3 loop: CASSDRLNTEAFF. DNA for the CDR3: TGCGCCAGCAGTGACAGGCTGAACACTGAAGCTTTCTTT.